The next 27 T cell receptor beta chains were all read from a single sample in a study of cytomegalovirus exposure and HLA in healthy donors. The PCR was carried out with 60 Vbeta primers and 13 Jbeta primers. The method was immunoSEQ multiplex PCR; TCRdb's version includes in-frame clones alone and lacks a portion of them. The table records tens of thousands of clones, around 80% of them present only once. The sequencing input was PBMCs. The receptors come from a man in his forties in good health and CMV-seronegative.

The V call is TRBV27, the J call TRBJ2-2, with 8 nucleotides matching TRBD1. Germline V gene sequence: CDR1 MNHEY, CDR2 SMNVEV (reference sequence). V gave up 6 bases and J gave up 7 bases; unmatched junction bases: 10. The CDR3 consists of 15 residues. The CDR3 sequence: CASSRTQGGIGELFF. The CDR3 bases are TGTGCCAGCAGCCGAACACAGGGGGGTATCGGGGAGCTGTTTTTT.

This chain joins TRBV5-1 and TRBJ2-1; TRBD2 agrees at 12 bases. The CDR3 runs 16 residues. Germline V lookup: CDR1 SGHRS, CDR2 YFSETQ. V dropped 3 bases and J dropped 9; count of bases not matched to a gene: 10. The CDR3 region is CASSSPSSGGAFEQFF. Here the CDR3 DNA reads TGCGCCAGCAGCTCCCCTTCTAGCGGGGGGGCGTTTGAGCAGTTCTTC.

The V gene is TRBV16, the J gene TRBJ2-1; tentatively, D is TRBD2 (5 bases). Germline-derived CDR1 and CDR2 are KGHSY and FQNENV. CDR3 length equals 15 residues. V was clipped by 4 bases and J by 4 bases, with 14 bases between them. Here the CDR3 DNA reads TGTGCCAGCAGCCCTGGCGGGTCCGGGTACAATGAGCAGTTCTTC. Its protein product is CASSPGGSGYNEQFF.

The chain recombines TRBV6-1 with TRBJ2-7; D is uncertain. CDR1 and CDR2 (germline): MNHNS, SASEGT. Trimming pared 7 bases from V and 3 bases from J, leaving 16 bases between. This CDR3 is built from 14 residues. In DNA, the CDR3 is TGTGCCAGCACCGACCGTGGCGGTGGCTACGAGCAGTACTTC. It encodes CASTDRGGGYEQYF.

This clone came up a few times. The genes are TRBV6-5 and TRBJ2-7; weak D call: TRBD1 (5 bases). The CDR3 extends over 14 amino acids. V was shortened by 0 bases and J by 5 bases, with 11 bases between the two germline ends. Germline assignment: CDR1 MNHEY and CDR2 SVGAGI. The CDR3 sequence: CASSYSRGNHEQYF. CDR3 in DNA: TGTGCCAGCAGTTACTCAAGGGGTAACCACGAGCAGTACTTC.

The chain combines TRBV15 with TRBJ1-4, with a possible D match to TRBD1 (5 bases). Germline CDR1 and CDR2: LNHNV and YYDKDF (reference sequence). This CDR3 comprises 16 residues. Trimming took off 0 bases at V and 8 bases at J, with 16 bases between the two ends. CDR3 sequence (DNA): TGTGCCACCAGCAGAGATCGAATAGGGGAAATCGAAAAACTGTTTTTT. Its protein is CATSRDRIGEIEKLFF.

The genes are TRBV9 and TRBJ2-7, with 10 bases fitting TRBD1. Trimming removed 3 bases from V and 6 bases from J; junction bases left unmatched: 9. The CDR3 sequence is 15 residues long. The V gene's germline CDR1 is SGDLS and CDR2 YYNGEE. CDR3 DNA sequence: TGTGCCAGCAGCGCCTTGGGACAGGGGTCTTCCGAGCAGTACTTC. This codes for CASSALGQGSSEQYF.

Details on this clone: One end of the junction is discordant with germline, which a read error may explain. This rearrangement joins TRBV6-1 to TRBJ1-2, with 7 bases lining up with TRBD1. Germline V lookup: CDR1 MNHNS, CDR2 SASEGT. This CDR3 is 14 amino acids long. Here the CDR3 reads CASREGGAGHGYTF. The CDR3 bases are TGTGCCAGCAGGGAAGGGGGCGCAGGACATGGCTACACCTTC.

V is TRBV25-1 and J is TRBJ2-7; maybe TRBD1 (5 bases). Trimming removed 4 bases at V and 0 bases at J, with 16 bases between. There are 16 residues in the CDR3. CDR1 and CDR2 from the germline V gene are MGHDK and SYGVNS. In nucleotides, the CDR3 is TGTGCCAGCAGTGCGAGGACGGACACATTCTCCTACGAGCAGTACTTC. This translates into CASSARTDTFSYEQYF.

The genes are TRBV7-6 and TRBJ1-4; D is unclear. Trimming left V 5 bases short and J 3 bases short, with 13 bases between. Germline lookup yields CDR1 SGHVS and CDR2 FNYEAQ. The CDR3 is 15 amino acids. The CDR3 region has the DNA TGTGCCAGCAGCCTCGAGGGAGGATCTAATGAAAAACTGTTTTTT. This encodes CASSLEGGSNEKLFF.

This clone was recorded once. This chain links TRBV11-3 with TRBJ2-7, with TRBD1 matching 9 bases. CDR3 size: 15 residues. CDR1 is SGHNT, CDR2 YENEEA, per germline. V lost 1 base, J lost 6 bases, and 7 bases stayed unmatched. The CDR3 region has the DNA TGTGCCAGCAGCTTAGCTCCGGGACAGGGCCGCGAGCAGTACTTC. Its translation is CASSLAPGQGREQYF.

This sequence joins TRBV1 and TRBJ2-1; TRBD2, the D gene given by the table, was not confirmed from the DNA. TRBV1 is a known pseudogene. This CDR3 comprises 11 residues. The CDR3 loop reads CTSRGTTKQFF. In nucleotides, the CDR3 is TGCACCAGCAGAGGGACTACAAAGCAGTTCTTC.

This clone was found a few times. The V call is TRBV6-5, the J call TRBJ1-1, with unresolved D. The CDR3 length is 13 residues. Trimming left V 3 bases short and J 5 bases short, with 10 bases between. In germline, CDR1 is MNHEY, CDR2 SVGAGI. CDR3 region: CASSYNQVTEAFF. The CDR3, as DNA: TGTGCCAGCAGTTATAATCAGGTAACTGAAGCTTTCTTT.

The chain employs TRBV9 and TRBJ1-5; D is ambiguous. Between the trimmed V and J ends, which lost 0 bases and 0 bases, there was a span of 13 bases. The CDR3 extends over 17 amino acids. Germline CDR1 and CDR2: SGDLS and YYNGEE. This CDR3 reads CASSVAEAPYSNQPQHF. In DNA form, the CDR3 reads TGTGCCAGCAGCGTAGCTGAGGCACCCTATAGCAATCAGCCCCAGCATTTT.

J is TRBJ2-7 and V is TRBV18; 7 bases map to TRBD1. The CDR3 has 13 residues. Germline V gene sequence: CDR1 KGHSH, CDR2 LQKENI. Unmatched junction bases numbered 3, after V lost 4 bases and J lost 3 bases. The CDR3 sequence is CASSHDRDYEQYF. The CDR3 DNA follows: TGTGCCAGCTCACACGACAGGGACTACGAGCAGTACTTC.

The sample holds a few counts of this clone. The CDR3 DNA reads as TGTGCCAGCAGCGGTAGCGGGGTAGCGGGGAGCTCCTACAATGAGCAGTTCTTC. It codes for CASSGSGVAGSSYNEQFF. The chain recombines TRBV9 with TRBJ2-1; TRBD2 matches 8 bases. With V trimmed by 3 bases and J by 0 bases, 11 bases remained unmatched. The CDR3 contains 18 residues. Germline V CDR1 and CDR2: SGDLS, YYNGEE.

The rearrangement links TRBV7-8 to TRBJ1-6; 12 bases agree with TRBD1. The germline CDR1 and CDR2 sequences are SGHVS and FQNEAQ. The V gene end was trimmed by 1 base and the J gene end by 5 bases; junction bases not matched to a gene: 6. CDR3 size: 18 residues. In DNA form, the CDR3 reads TGTGCCAGCAGCTTAGGGGGGACAGGGGGCGCACATAATTCACCCCTCCACTTT. Protein sequence: CASSLGGTGGAHNSPLHF.

The chain couples TRBV2 to TRBJ2-3; D might be TRBD1 (6 bases). The V gene's germline CDR1 is SNHLY and CDR2 FYNNEI. The V end was cut by 2 bases, the J end by 5 bases, with 14 bases between. This CDR3 is 15 amino acids long. CDR3 DNA: TGTGCCAGCAGTGAATTTCTGGGGGCTCGAGATACGCAGTATTTT. Its protein product is CASSEFLGARDTQYF.

This clone was observed once. This chain connects TRBV6-5 to TRBJ2-7, with 8 bases lining up with TRBD1. This CDR3 contains 14 residues. J gave up 5 bases and V 4 bases, and 7 bases lay outside the gene matches. Germline loops: CDR1 MNHEY, CDR2 SVGAGI. CDR3 region: CASSWGDRGDEQYF. The CDR3 DNA reads as TGTGCCAGCAGTTGGGGTGACAGGGGTGACGAGCAGTACTTC.

The chain employs TRBV9 and TRBJ2-1, with D uncertain. CDR3 length: 14 residues. Germline CDR1 SGDLS, CDR2 YYNGEE. Trimming took 3 bases from V and 4 from J, leaving 11 bases between them. CDR3 coding DNA: TGTGCCAGCAGCGCGTCCAGCGAGTACAATGAGCAGTTCTTC. Its protein is CASSASSEYNEQFF.

The chain carries TRBV10-1 and TRBJ2-2, with 8 bases lining up with TRBD2. V was pared by 6 bases and J by 7 bases, with 4 bases of the junction left unmatched. CDR1 and CDR2 (germline): WNHNN, SYGVQD (reference sequence). This CDR3 region has 13 residues. CDR3 in DNA: TGCGCCAGCAGAGAACTAGCGGACGGGGAGCTGTTTTTT. It specifies CASRELADGELFF.

This clone was found once. At one end, the junction sequence differs from germline, possibly due to a read error. The rearrangement links TRBV7-2 to TRBJ2-7; 8 positions agree with TRBD1. Per germline, CDR1 SGHTA and CDR2 FQGNSA. The CDR3 is 11 amino acids. CDR3 sequence reads: CASSLGTGLNF. CDR3 DNA sequence: TGTGCCAGCAGCTTAGGGACAGGGTTGAACTTC.

The genes are TRBV6-1 and TRBJ2-5, with 9 bases fitting TRBD1. This CDR3 contains 16 residues. The trim removed 0 bases at V and 6 bases at J, leaving 8 bases unmatched. Germline values: CDR1 MNHNS, CDR2 SASEGT. CDR3 amino acids: CASSEAGTGWFKTQYF. CDR3 nucleotides: TGTGCCAGCAGTGAAGCCGGGACAGGGTGGTTTAAGACCCAGTACTTC.

This clone was observed a single time. This chain connects TRBV19 to TRBJ1-1, with 8 bases identical to TRBD1. From germline, CDR1 is LNHDA and CDR2 SQIVND (reference sequence). Unmatched junction bases numbered 5, after V lost 6 bases and J lost 5 bases. The CDR3 runs to 13 residues. Written as DNA, the CDR3 is TGTGCCAGTAGCCAGGGGGCGCGTACTGAAGCTTTCTTT. Translating it yields CASSQGARTEAFF.

In DNA form, the CDR3 reads TGTGCCAGCAGTTTGGGGGGGGCGGGGGCCTCCTACGAGCAGTACTTC. Encoded protein: CASSLGGAGASYEQYF. The rearrangement links TRBV28 to TRBJ2-7; weak D call: TRBD2 (7 bases). CDR1 is MDHEN, CDR2 SYDVKM, per germline. V gave up 3 bases and J gave up 0 bases, with 15 bases separating them. This CDR3 contains 16 residues.

The gene calls are TRBV5-1 and TRBJ2-5, with 7 nucleotides matching TRBD1. There are 14 residues in the CDR3. V dropped 1 base and J dropped 1; count of bases not matched to a gene: 1. Germline lookup yields CDR1 SGHRS and CDR2 YFSETQ. The CDR3: CASSLTGAQETQYF. In DNA, the CDR3 is TGCGCCAGCAGCTTGACAGGGGCCCAAGAGACCCAGTACTTC.

V is TRBV11-3 and J is TRBJ1-1; TRBD1 is a possible D gene (5 bases). V was clipped by 1 base and J by 8 bases, with 17 bases between them. The CDR3 extends over 15 amino acids. From germline, CDR1 is SGHNT and CDR2 YENEEA. CDR3 bases: TGTGCCAGCAGCTTAGGTACGGGACTGCCCTCGGAAGCTTTCTTT. Translation gives CASSLGTGLPSEAFF.